This T cell receptor (beta chain) derives from a study of T cell changes during pregnancy in multiple sclerosis. The table came from immunoSEQ multiplex PCR; TCRdb's copy has only in-frame clones and leaves some out. The sample includes 65,000 to 85,000 clones, roughly 88% of them seen just once. The V end lost 6 bases, the J end lost 4 bases, and 12 bases lay between the germline ends. The CDR3 contains 13 residues. From germline, CDR1 is SGHDN and CDR2 FVKESK. The chain couples TRBV14 to TRBJ1-2; D is perhaps TRBD1 (6 bases). This sequence was found in a female donor with multiple sclerosis, enrolled in a pregnancy study. The sequencing used peripheral blood, collected in the third trimester of pregnancy. CDR3 nucleotides: TGTGCCAGCAGTAAACAGGGAACCTATGGCTACACCTTC. It is translated as CASSKQGTYGYTF.